The present T cell receptor (beta chain) was sequenced within a study of shared clonotypes between healthy human individuals (dated by TCRdb to between 2020 and 2021). A note on the overall study: The cohort comprised a couple of women and a few men aged 18 to 49 years. The study deeply sequenced blood TCR repertoires of about 5 healthy adults to estimate repertoire size and the extent of clonotype sharing between individuals. To increase sequencing depth and limit assay-specific biases, TCR repertoire library preparation and sequencing were carried out by different laboratories using diverse techniques. Leukapheresis yielded between about 0.85 and 10 billion PBMCs per donor. Study-level results and caveats: Sampling was limited to blood, and TCR repertoires in tissue likely differ from TCR repertoires in blood. Based on pairwise subsampling, the degree of clonotype sharing among donors was expected to be affected by sequencing depth. Because the study included only a small number of donors, the genetic and exposure-history diversity represented was limited.

This clone was counted a single time. Its recognized antigen is unknown. Nothing much larger sits one base from this clone, and base qualities are not available. Using the deep immunoSEQ assay, multiplex PCR amplified TCR CDR3 regions from genomic DNA. Genomic DNA extracted from each cell subset was distributed evenly over all wells of several immunoSEQ 96-well plates, and each plate served as one replicate. For unsorted PBMC, around 300 ng genomic DNA, equal to about 29,000 T cell genomes, was loaded into each replicate PCR. Genomic DNA from unsorted PBMC was sequenced over ten immunoSEQ deep assay plates. Purified libraries were quantified with a Qubit 3.0 fluorometer, sized on a Bioanalyzer 2100, and re-quantified with the KAPA Library Quantification kit. Every immunoSEQ 96-well plate was sequenced on a separate single-read 150-cycle Illumina NextSeq 550 flow cell. The source study handled its data this way. Because only junctional sequences without quality scores were contained in the immunoSEQ output, filtering matching that applied to full-length reads could not be performed. To assign V/J genes and CDR3, sequences were annotated using PyIR, a Python wrapper for IgBLAST v1.9, with IMGT germline references. Reads were removed for weak V/J assignments (E-value above 1e-6), missing CDR3, stop codons, out-of-frame junctions, or ambiguous translated residues. V3J clonotypes were defined as sequences sharing the same inferred V gene, J gene, and CDR3 amino acid sequence. To compute the percentage overlap between repertoires, the number of shared unique clonotypes was divided by the size of the smaller repertoire. Repertoire richness was assessed with RTK rarefaction, the Chao1 estimator, and Recon v2.1 estimates of unobserved clonotypes. TCRdb limited this immuneACCESS table to in-frame rearrangements with V and J called. A share of clones is missing; checked studies link under half to unresolved V genes, and the rest is unexplained. V, J and clone size derive from that table, while D and trimming were established from the DNA sequence. A total of about 600,000 clones appear in this sample, around 78% of them only once. The ten largest clones add up to 12% of the sample.

Donors were healthy HIV-negative adults with no recently reported acute infections or vaccinations. Every donor was a Caucasian adult residing in Nashville, Tennessee, USA. In the unsorted samples, some 94 million PBMCs were counted, and genomic DNA was extracted using the QIAamp DNA Blood Mini kit. After blood collection by leukapheresis, PBMCs were isolated using Ficoll-Histopaque density gradient centrifugation and then cryopreserved in the vapor phase of liquid nitrogen. Trimming removed 6 bases from V and 3 bases from J, leaving 13 bases between the germline ends. Measured from the cysteine to the phenylalanine, the CDR3 is 14 residues long. The only DNA kept is the CDR3, 42 bases in frame from the first base. CDR1 and CDR2 are read off the germline V gene (reference sequence) as MNHEY and SMNVEV.

Sequenced: PBMCs. The V and J genes are TRBV27 and TRBJ2-3; TRBD1 might be the D gene, on 6 matching bases. This clonotype was obtained from a woman in her forties in good health. Some clones in this sample may be carry-over from other donors' samples. The CDR3 reads as follows: CASSISRGTDTQYF. The bases are TGTGCCAGCAGCATTTCCAGGGGAACAGATACGCAGTATTTT.